Listed here are 11 T cell receptor beta chains from one sample, sequenced in a study of cytomegalovirus exposure and HLA in healthy donors. The PCR made use of 60 Vbeta and 13 Jbeta primers. Clones were read by immunoSEQ multiplex PCR, and TCRdb kept only the in-frame ones, dropping some. The table includes more than 95,000 clones, approximately 80% detected once. Source material: PBMCs. These receptor sequences come from a man aged 45-65 years in good health and CMV-seronegative.

The rearrangement links TRBV7-2 to TRBJ1-3; 8 bases align to TRBD1. Germline V gives CDR1 SGHTA, CDR2 FQGNSA. Trimming took 3 bases from V and 7 from J; bases not matched to a gene: 8. The CDR3 length is 15 residues. CDR3 amino acids: CASSFGVTGENTIYF. For the CDR3, the DNA is TGTGCCAGCAGCTTTGGGGTGACAGGGGAGAACACCATATATTTT. The full variable domain, completed using reference TRBV7-2 and TRBJ1-3, is GAGVSQSPSNKVTEKGKDVELRCDPISGHTALYWYRQSLGQGLEFLIYFQGNSAPDKSGLPSDRFSAERTGGSVSTLTIQRTQQEDSAVYLCASSFGVTGENTIYFGEGSWLTVV.

J is TRBJ1-2 and V is TRBV29-1, with TRBD1 as a possible D gene (6 bases). Between the trimmed V and J ends, which lost 7 bases and 2 bases, there was a span of 11 bases. The germline CDR1 and CDR2 sequences are SQVTM and ANQGSEA. This CDR3 comprises 12 residues. CDR3 in amino acids: CSGSQGNYGYTF. CDR3 nucleotides: TGCAGCGGATCCCAGGGGAACTATGGCTACACCTTC. Combining the CDR3 with reference TRBV29-1 and TRBJ1-2 gives the whole variable domain SAVISQKPSRDICQRGTSLTIQCQVDSQVTMMFWYRQQPGQSLTLIATANQGSEATYESGFVIDKFPISRPNLTFSTLTVSNMSPEDSSIYLCSGSQGNYGYTFGSGTRLTVV.

The chain is built from TRBV7-3 and TRBJ2-1; weak D call: TRBD2 (6 bases). Germline V CDR1 and CDR2: SGHTA, FQGTGA. The CDR3 totals 15 residues. The V end was cut by 4 bases, the J end by 8 bases, with 18 bases between. The CDR3 bases are TGTGCCAGCAGCTGGAGCGGTGGGGGAGGTGATGAGCAGTTCTTC. Residues: CASSWSGGGGDEQFF.

Written as DNA, the CDR3 is TGCGCCAGCAGCTTGGAAGCGCTGGACTACAATGAGCAGTTCTTC. It specifies CASSLEALDYNEQFF. The chain joins TRBV5-1 to TRBJ2-1; no clear D. This CDR3 is 15 amino acids long. The V gene's germline CDR1 is SGHRS and CDR2 YFSETQ. Trimming cost V 0 bases and J 3 bases, with 10 bases left between them.

The chain employs TRBV2 and TRBJ2-6; no clear D. V shed 8 bases and J shed 2 bases, with 13 bases lying between them. The CDR3 covers 15 residues. Per germline, CDR1 SNHLY and CDR2 FYNNEI. The CDR3 DNA follows: TGTGCCAGCCGCTCGCCGCTAGCTGGGGCCAACGTCCTGACTTTC. This encodes CASRSPLAGANVLTF.

The J gene is TRBJ1-1, the V gene TRBV27, with 8 bases aligning to TRBD1. CDR3 length: 16 amino acids. Germline V gives CDR1 MNHEY, CDR2 SMNVEV (reference sequence). The ends lost 5 bases at V and 1 base at J; junction bases unmatched: 9. The CDR3 loop reads CASSPRQGLANTEAFF. For the CDR3, the DNA is TGTGCCAGCAGTCCCCGACAGGGGTTGGCGAACACTGAAGCTTTCTTT.

This chain joins TRBV4-1 and TRBJ1-2, with 9 bases matching TRBD1. From germline, CDR1 is MGHRA and CDR2 YSYEKL. The trim removed 3 bases at V and 1 base at J, leaving 6 bases unmatched. The CDR3 consists of 16 residues. CDR3 protein: CASSHEPGQGNYGYTF. The CDR3, as DNA: TGCGCCAGCAGCCATGAACCGGGACAGGGTAACTATGGCTACACCTTC.

The V gene is TRBV28, the J gene TRBJ1-1; 7 bases fit TRBD1. The CDR3 is 15 amino acids. CDR1 is MDHEN and CDR2 is SYDVKM in the germline V gene. The J segment lost 1 base and the V segment lost 8 bases, leaving 10 bases of the junction unmatched. The chain's CDR3 is CASSRPGQQNTEAFF. For the CDR3, the DNA is TGTGCCAGCTCCCGGCCGGGACAGCAGAACACTGAAGCTTTCTTT. The full variable domain, its missing parts supplied by reference TRBV28 and TRBJ1-1, is DVKVTQSSRYLVKRTGEKVFLECVQDMDHENMFWYRQDPGLGLRLIYFSYDVKMKEKGDIPEGYSVSREKKERFSLILESASTNQTSMYLCASSRPGQQNTEAFFGQGTRLTVV.

This sequence joins TRBV7-9 and TRBJ2-1; 7 bases are shared with TRBD1. Germline V CDR1 and CDR2: SEHNR, FQNEAQ (reference sequence). The V and J ends lost 5 bases and 4 bases, in that order; junction bases with no gene match: 8. The CDR3 is made up of 15 amino acids. CDR3 in amino acids: CASSPSPGQYNEQFF. Here the CDR3 DNA reads TGTGCCAGCAGCCCCTCGCCGGGACAGTACAATGAGCAGTTCTTC.

The chain has TRBV11-1 and TRBJ2-1; 13 positions match TRBD2. CDR1 is SGHAT, CDR2 FQDESV, per germline (reference sequence). V trimming: 4 bases; J trimming: 8 bases; junction bases outside the gene matches: 11. The CDR3 covers 17 residues. The CDR3 bases are TGTGCCAGCAGCTCTACTAGCGGGGGGGCCCAGGGCGATGAGCAGTTCTTC. Translation: CASSSTSGGAQGDEQFF.

This clone occurred a few times. The V and J genes are TRBV5-4 and TRBJ2-3; no clear D gene. The CDR3 has 11 amino acids. Per germline, CDR1 SGHNT and CDR2 YYREEE (reference sequence). Trimming cost V 9 bases and J 6 bases, with 11 bases left between them. The DNA for the CDR3 is TGTGCCATCGTGGCTTGGGATACGCAGTATTTT. It specifies CAIVAWDTQYF.